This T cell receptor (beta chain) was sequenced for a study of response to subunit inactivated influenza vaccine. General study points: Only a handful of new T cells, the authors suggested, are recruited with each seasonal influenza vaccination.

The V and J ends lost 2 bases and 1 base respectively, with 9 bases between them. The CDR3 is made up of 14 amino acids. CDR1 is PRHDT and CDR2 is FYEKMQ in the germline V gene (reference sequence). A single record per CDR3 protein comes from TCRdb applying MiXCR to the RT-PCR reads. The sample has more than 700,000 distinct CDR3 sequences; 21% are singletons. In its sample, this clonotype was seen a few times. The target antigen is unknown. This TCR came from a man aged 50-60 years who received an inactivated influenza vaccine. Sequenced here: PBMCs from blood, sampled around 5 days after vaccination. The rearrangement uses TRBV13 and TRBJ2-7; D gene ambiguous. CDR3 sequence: CASSLRSVSYEQYF. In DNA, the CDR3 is TGTGCCAGCAGCTTACGGTCAGTGTCCTACGAGCAGTACTTC.